This T cell receptor (beta chain) comes out of a study of blood T cell repertoires in COVID-19. This CDR3 contains 15 residues. Germline V gene lookup returns CDR1 LGHDT and CDR2 YNNKEL (reference sequence). Trimming stripped 3 bases from V and 2 bases from J, with 12 bases between. The sample holds one count of this clone. Some clones are missing from TCRdb's copy, which holds only in-frame ones; the method was immunoSEQ multiplex PCR. Seen here are about 180,000 clones, around four fifths observed once, and the top ten hold roughly 17%. The sequenced material came from PBMCs or T cells enriched from blood (not recorded which). The sequence was collected from a woman aged 45-60 years who had recovered from COVID-19. The chain recombines TRBV3-1 (or the pseudogene TRBV3-2) with TRBJ2-3, with TRBD2 as a possible D gene (6 bases). The CDR3 DNA reads as TGTGCCAGCAGCCACCAGGGCGGGGACACAGATACGCAGTATTTT. It translates to CASSHQGGDTDTQYF.